This T cell receptor beta chain comes out of a study of blood T cell repertoires in COVID-19. Study-wide background: Samples of COVID-19 (acute and convalescent) were obtained from the United States, Italy and Spain. T cells, B-cell-depleted T cells, or PBMCs provided the cDNA or gDNA that served as material.

Original processing methods: Nucleated cell counts were estimated from reference gene primer amplification. Method: immunoSEQ multiplex PCR; TCRdb's copy keeps in-frame clones and lacks some. The V and J calls and clone size were taken over from that table, and D and trimming were inferred from the DNA. The data show roughly 280,000 clones, roughly nine tenths seen once. Germline V gene data show CDR1 as LNHDA and CDR2 as SQIVND (reference sequence). Between the trimmed V and J ends, which lost 5 bases and 2 bases, there was a span of 8 bases. The CDR3 consists of 13 residues. Sequencing input: peripheral blood. This TCR derives from a woman between 45 and 60 years old who had recovered from COVID-19. The V and J genes are TRBV19 and TRBJ2-3; D unresolved. CDR3 in amino acids: CASSEFYTDTQYF. As DNA, the CDR3 is TGTGCCAGTAGTGAGTTCTACACAGATACGCAGTATTTT.